The 24 T cell receptor beta chains in this list originate from one sample, sequenced in a study of regulatory T cells in long-lasting Graves disease. Through Arm-PCR of CDR3 regions and iRepertoire HTBI primers, TCR beta libraries were built. One entry per CDR3 protein, called by TCRdb with MiXCR from the multiplex PCR reads. Counted here are hundreds of thousands of distinct CDR3 sequences, 15% to 20% occurring once; the ten biggest clones make up around 19%. Time point in this sample: newly diagnosed GD, antithyroid drugs for less than 3 months. PBMC RNA was the source of the TCR library. The sample was also reused in another study, on T cells in Graves' hyperthyroidism and ophthalmopathy.

The material sequenced was peripheral blood mononuclear cells (PBMCs), taken at new diagnosis, from a patient treated with antithyroid drugs. These TCRs come from a woman aged 25-40 years with Graves disease.

This clonotype showed up many times. This rearrangement joins TRBV5-1 to TRBJ1-1, with 8 bases that match TRBD1. After removal of 0 bases from V and 6 bases from J, the junction contained 13 bases not matched to a gene. This CDR3 spans 17 amino acids. CDR1 is SGHRS and CDR2 is YFSETQ in the germline V gene. The CDR3 loop reads CASSLGSSRGLIAEAFF. CDR3 bases: TGCGCCAGCAGCTTGGGCTCGAGCAGGGGGCTCATCGCTGAAGCTTTCTTT.

This clonotype was recorded at least ten times. This chain uses TRBV27 with TRBJ2-2; D ambiguous. Trimming took off 4 bases at V and 4 bases at J, with 10 bases between the two ends. Per germline, CDR1 MNHEY and CDR2 SMNVEV (reference sequence). There are 14 residues in the CDR3. CDR3 DNA: TGTGCCAGCAGTTCCGCTAGGTCCACCGGGGAGCTGTTTTTT. Its translation: CASSSARSTGELFF.

This chain uses TRBV20-1 with TRBJ2-7, with 11 bases that match TRBD2. CDR3 size: 14 residues. Trimming removed 6 bases from V and 4 bases from J; junction bases left unmatched: 8. CDR1 is DFQATT and CDR2 is SNEGSKA in the germline V gene (reference sequence). The CDR3 sequence: CSAMGLAEPYEQYF. The CDR3 DNA follows: TGCAGTGCCATGGGACTAGCGGAGCCTTACGAGCAGTACTTC.

This clonotype appeared a few times. This CDR3 is missing its conserved last phenylalanine or tryptophan, likely due to a read error. No DNA is shown, since the ends of the CDR3 on it are uncertain; the CDR3 is the one TCRdb lists. This sequence joins TRBV6-2 or TRBV6-3 and TRBJ2-1; the listed D gene, TRBD1, was not tested against the DNA. CDR1 and CDR2 from the germline V gene are MNHEY and SVGEGT. Both ends counted, the CDR3 spans 14 residues. CDR3 sequence: CATRMEPGLGFFTS.

A word on this clonotype: Sequence at one end of the junction differs from germline and may be a read error. This sequence joins TRBV28 and TRBJ2-2; D ambiguous. Germline-derived CDR1 and CDR2 are MDHEN and SYDVKM. This CDR3 has 12 amino acids. For the CDR3, the DNA is TGTGCCAGAAGTTTCCTCACCGGGGAGCTGTTTTTT. It is translated as CARSFLTGELFF.

This clonotype appeared many times. This rearrangement joins TRBV2 to TRBJ2-7; D gene ambiguous. V lost 2 bases and J 0 bases, leaving 5 bases between the germline ends. There are 13 residues in the CDR3. Looked up from germline, CDR1 is SNHLY and CDR2 is FYNNEI. CDR3 residues: CASSERSSYEQYF. The CDR3 bases are TGTGCCAGCAGTGAAAGAAGCTCCTACGAGCAGTACTTC.

This clonotype turned up a few times. The chain links TRBV20-1 to TRBJ2-5; D not certain. This CDR3 has 14 amino acids. Germline lookup yields CDR1 DFQATT and CDR2 SNEGSKA (reference sequence). V was clipped by 0 bases and J by 1 base, with 9 bases between them. In DNA form, the CDR3 reads TGCAGTGCTAGAGATGGTGGCGGCCAAGAGACCCAGTACTTC. Its protein product is CSARDGGGQETQYF.

The V gene is TRBV29-1, the J gene TRBJ2-3; tentative D call: TRBD1 (5 bases). The CDR3 is made up of 17 amino acids. V shed 1 base and J shed 0 bases, with 17 bases lying between them. Per the germline V gene, CDR1 is SQVTM and CDR2 is ANQGSEA. The CDR3 DNA follows: TGCAGCGTTGAAGGATGGACACCCCCGGAGAGCACAGATACGCAGTATTTT. Amino acids: CSVEGWTPPESTDTQYF.

V is TRBV20-1 and J is TRBJ1-5, with a weak D call TRBD1 (5 bases). V shed 3 bases and J shed 3 bases, with 9 bases lying between them. CDR3 length: 13 amino acids. The germline V gene has CDR1 DFQATT and CDR2 SNEGSKA (reference sequence). CDR3 loop: CSARGGVNQPQHF. In DNA form, the CDR3 reads TGCAGTGCTAGGGGAGGGGTCAATCAGCCCCAGCATTTT.

The chain joins TRBV18 to TRBJ2-1; D unresolved. The CDR3 runs to 12 residues. Germline lookup yields CDR1 KGHSH and CDR2 LQKENI. V lost 0 bases to trimming and J lost 7 bases, with 4 bases between them. CDR3 in amino acids: CASSPPRNEQFF. The CDR3, as DNA: TGTGCCAGCTCACCACCGAGGAATGAGCAGTTCTTC.

This clonotype has only a few counts. The chain employs TRBV5-6 and TRBJ2-7, with no clear D. The germline CDR1 and CDR2 sequences are SGHDT and YYEEEE. The CDR3 is made up of 15 amino acids. With 3 bases removed from V and 0 bases from J, the gap between germline ends came to 13 bases. The CDR3 reads CASSSIYSFSYEQYF. The CDR3 DNA reads as TGTGCCAGCAGCTCGATTTACAGTTTCTCCTACGAGCAGTACTTC.

The sample holds many counts of this clonotype. In nucleotides, the CDR3 is TGTGCCAGCAGCGTAGCAGCTAGCTACGAGCAGTACTTC. Translated, it gives CASSVAASYEQYF. The V and J genes are TRBV9 and TRBJ2-7; D gene ambiguous. V was clipped by 0 bases and J by 3 bases, with 7 bases between them. Per germline, CDR1 SGDLS and CDR2 YYNGEE. The CDR3 is made up of 13 amino acids.

V is TRBV4-1 and J is TRBJ1-2; no firm D call. Trimming cost V 0 bases and J 3 bases, with 14 bases left between them. Looked up from germline, CDR1 is MGHRA and CDR2 is YSYEKL. The CDR3 is made up of 16 amino acids. CDR3 sequence (DNA): TGCGCCAGCAGCCAAGATGGCTTCGGAGGGTACTATGGCTACACCTTC. This codes for CASSQDGFGGYYGYTF.

The chain combines TRBV19 with TRBJ1-5; 7 bases map to TRBD1. J lost 4 bases, V lost 6 bases, and 18 bases had no gene match. Germline V gene data show CDR1 as LNHDA and CDR2 as SQIVND (reference sequence). This CDR3 is 18 amino acids long. Here the CDR3 DNA reads TGTGCCAGTAGGGCGACAGGGAATGGCGCCGCCGTTAATCAGCCCCAGCATTTT. Encoded protein: CASRATGNGAAVNQPQHF. The whole variable domain, filled in from reference TRBV19 and TRBJ1-5, reads DGGITQSPKYLFRKEGQNVTLSCEQNLNHDAMYWYRQDPGQGLRLIYYSQIVNDFQKGDIAEGYSVSREKKESFPLTVTSAQKNPTAFYLCASRATGNGAAVNQPQHFGDGTRLSIL.

This clonotype was counted a few times. CDR3 nucleotides: TGTGCCACCAGCAGAGAACAGGGAGGGTACGAGCAGTACTTC. Residues: CATSREQGGYEQYF. The chain links TRBV15 to TRBJ2-7; TRBD2 is a possible D gene (7 bases). V lost 0 bases and J lost 4, with 10 bases in between. Per germline, CDR1 LNHNV and CDR2 YYDKDF (reference sequence). The CDR3 length is 14 residues.

The rearrangement uses TRBV6-2 or TRBV6-3 and TRBJ2-4; no reliable D call. Germline CDR1 reads MNHEY; CDR2 reads SVGEGT. V was shortened by 7 bases and J by 9 bases, with 10 bases between the two germline ends. The CDR3 length is 11 residues. The CDR3 reads CASTRGGIQYF. The DNA of the CDR3 is TGTGCCAGCACTCGTGGCGGCATTCAGTACTTC.

This clonotype was seen at least ten times. The genes are TRBV28 and TRBJ2-5; possibly TRBD2 for D (6 bases). Per germline, CDR1 MDHEN and CDR2 SYDVKM. V lost 3 bases, J lost 6 bases, and 17 bases lay in between. This CDR3 has 15 residues. CDR3 loop: CASSLEGRSKKTQYF. The CDR3 DNA sequence: TGTGCCAGCAGTTTGGAGGGTAGGAGCAAGAAGACCCAGTACTTC.

This clonotype was observed at least ten times. Mismatch with germline at one junction end may stem from a read error. The J gene is TRBJ2-5, the V gene TRBV28; 7 bases are a match to TRBD2. This CDR3 is built from 16 residues. Germline V CDR1 and CDR2: MDHEN, SYDVKM. In DNA form, the CDR3 reads TGTGCCAGCAGACCGGAACCTCAGGCGGGGGACTATCATGCCAACTTC. It specifies CASRPEPQAGDYHANF.

This clonotype was recorded many times. V usage is TRBV5-1 and J usage is TRBJ2-2; D is uncertain. Per germline, CDR1 SGHRS and CDR2 YFSETQ. The CDR3 is 13 residues long. Trimming removed 3 bases at V and 5 bases at J, with 8 bases between. The CDR3 DNA reads as TGCGCCAGCAGCTCGGCATTAACCGGGGAGCTGTTTTTT. It is translated as CASSSALTGELFF.

The genes are TRBV4-1 and TRBJ2-1; TRBD2 matches 7 bases. V shed 4 bases and J 4 bases; nucleotides not matched to a gene: 10. The CDR3 runs 16 residues. The germline gives CDR1 MGHRA, CDR2 YSYEKL. The CDR3 DNA reads as TGCGCCAGCAGCCCCAACCCTAGCGGACTGTACAATGAGCAGTTCTTC. Translation gives CASSPNPSGLYNEQFF.

This clonotype was seen only a few times. This chain links TRBV5-1 with TRBJ2-7, with D possibly being TRBD2 (5 bases). Between the trimmed V and J ends, which lost 5 bases and 5 bases, there was a span of 11 bases. The germline V gene has CDR1 SGHRS and CDR2 YFSETQ. The CDR3 loop spans 12 amino acids. The CDR3 spells CASSPSFNEQYF. DNA of the CDR3: TGCGCCAGCAGTCCTAGCTTCAACGAGCAGTACTTC.

This chain uses TRBV12-3 or TRBV12-4 with TRBJ2-1, with D perhaps TRBD1 or TRBD2 (6 bases each). The CDR3 covers 15 residues. Trimming left V 6 bases short and J 8 bases short, with 20 bases between. The CDR3, as DNA: TGTGCCAGCAGCTCTCGGGGGCTAGCTGGCGATGAGCAGTTCTTC. Translating gives CASSSRGLAGDEQFF.

Concerning this clonotype itself: Since a much larger clone is just one base distant, this may be a read error. The V and J genes are TRBV12-3 or TRBV12-4 and TRBJ2-5; 11 bases are shared with TRBD2. The CDR3 has 14 amino acids. The CDR3 region is CTSLPGLAVPAQYF. The CDR3 bases are TGTACCAGCTTACCGGGACTAGCGGTCCCGGCCCAGTACTTC.

This clonotype occurred many times. The chain employs TRBV2 and TRBJ2-3, with D hard to call. CDR3 length: 13 amino acids. Trimming stripped 3 bases from V and 4 bases from J, with 8 bases between. The germline CDR1 and CDR2 sequences are SNHLY and FYNNEI. The CDR3 region is CASSDLQPDTQYF. CDR3 nucleotides: TGTGCCAGCAGTGATCTACAGCCAGATACGCAGTATTTT.